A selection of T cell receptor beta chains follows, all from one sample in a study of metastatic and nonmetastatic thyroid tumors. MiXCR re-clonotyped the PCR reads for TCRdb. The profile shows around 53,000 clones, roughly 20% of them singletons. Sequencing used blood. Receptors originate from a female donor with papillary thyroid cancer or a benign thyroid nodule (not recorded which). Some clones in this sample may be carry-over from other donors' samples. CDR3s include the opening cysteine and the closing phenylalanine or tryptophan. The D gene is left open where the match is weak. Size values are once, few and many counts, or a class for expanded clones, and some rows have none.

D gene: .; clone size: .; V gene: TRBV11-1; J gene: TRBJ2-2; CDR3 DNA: TGTGCCAGCAGGTTCGAGACGAAAGGGTCCATCAAAACCGGGGAGCAGTTTTTT; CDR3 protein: CASRFETKGSIKTGEQFF
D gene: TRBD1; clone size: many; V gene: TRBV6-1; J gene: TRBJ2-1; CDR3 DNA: TGTGCCAGCAGTTGGGACAGATATAGGGGTGAGCAGTTCTTC; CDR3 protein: CASSWDRYRGEQFF
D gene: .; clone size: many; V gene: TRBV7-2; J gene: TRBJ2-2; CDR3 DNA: TGTGCCAGCAGCTCTCAGGGTTCCGGGGAGCTGTTTTTT; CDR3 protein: CASSSQGSGELFF
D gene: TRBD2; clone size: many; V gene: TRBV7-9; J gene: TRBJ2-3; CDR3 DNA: TGTGCCAGCAGCTTGACTAGCGCAGATACGCAGTATTTT; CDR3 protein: CASSLTSADTQYF
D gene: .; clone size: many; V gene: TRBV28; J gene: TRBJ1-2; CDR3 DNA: .; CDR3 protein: CASSLVGPGYGYTF
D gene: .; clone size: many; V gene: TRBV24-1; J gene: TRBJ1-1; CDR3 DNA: TGTGCCACCAGTGATTGGTGGAACTCGAACACTGAAGCTTTCTTT; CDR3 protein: CATSDWWNSNTEAFF
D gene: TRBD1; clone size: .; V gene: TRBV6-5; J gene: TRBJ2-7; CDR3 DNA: TGTGCCAGCAGTTACCAGGCTCCCGGGACAGGGAACCCCTACGAGCAGTACTTC; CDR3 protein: CASSYQAPGTGNPYEQYF
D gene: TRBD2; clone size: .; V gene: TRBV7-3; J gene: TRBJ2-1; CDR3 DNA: TGTGCCAGCAGCATCTCTGCTAGCGGGAGGGCCCCTAATGAGCAGTTCTTC; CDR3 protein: CASSISASGRAPNEQFF
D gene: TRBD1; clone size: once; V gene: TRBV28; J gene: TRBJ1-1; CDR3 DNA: TGTGCCAGCAGTCCCCACCTGGACAGGGGAACGGGCACTGAAGATTTATTT; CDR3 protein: CASSPHLDRGTGTEDLF
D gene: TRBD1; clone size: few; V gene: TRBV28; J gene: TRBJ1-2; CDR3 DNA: TGTGCCATCCTTATTTCACACAGGGGTTACAACTATGGCTACACCTTC; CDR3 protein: CAILISHRGYNYGYTF
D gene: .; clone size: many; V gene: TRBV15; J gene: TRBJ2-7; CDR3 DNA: TGTGCCACCAGGGAACGGGACTCCGTCCTAGACGAGCAGTACTTC; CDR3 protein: CATRERDSVLDEQYF
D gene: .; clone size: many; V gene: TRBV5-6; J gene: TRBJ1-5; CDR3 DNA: TGTGCCAGCAGCTTGGCGGGTGTAACCCCGAGCAATCAGCCCCAGCATTTT; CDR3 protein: CASSLAGVTPSNQPQHF
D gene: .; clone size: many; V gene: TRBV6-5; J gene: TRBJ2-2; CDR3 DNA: TGTGCCAGCAGTTACGGGGGGCAGGGGGTCGGGGAGCTGTTTTTT; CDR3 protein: CASSYGGQGVGELFF
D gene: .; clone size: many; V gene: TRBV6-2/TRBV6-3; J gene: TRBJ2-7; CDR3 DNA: TGTGCCAGCAGCCCCGTAACCTCCTACGAGCAGTACTTC; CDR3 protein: CASSPVTSYEQYF
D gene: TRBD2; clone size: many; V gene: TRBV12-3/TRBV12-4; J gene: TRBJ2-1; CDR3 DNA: TGTGCCAGCAGGGCTAGCGGGGGCTGGGGGGAGCAGTTCTTC; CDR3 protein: CASRASGGWGEQFF
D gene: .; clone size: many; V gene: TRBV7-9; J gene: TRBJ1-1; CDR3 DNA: TGTGCCAGCAGTCTGGAGGGATCAAGAGCTTTCTTT; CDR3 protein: CASSLEGSRAFF
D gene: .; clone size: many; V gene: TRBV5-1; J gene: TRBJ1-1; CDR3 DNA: TGCGCCAGCAGCTCGACAACAAACACTGAAGCTTTCTTT; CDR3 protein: CASSSTTNTEAFF
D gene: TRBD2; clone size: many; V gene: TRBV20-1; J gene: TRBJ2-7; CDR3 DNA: TGCAGTGCTCAGGGGACTAGCGGGGCCTCCTACGAGCAGTACTTC; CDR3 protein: CSAQGTSGASYEQYF
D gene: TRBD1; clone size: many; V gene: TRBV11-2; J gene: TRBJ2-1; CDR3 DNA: TGTGCCAGCAGCGAAAGACAGGGGGCTCCCTACAATGAGCAGTTCTTC; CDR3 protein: CASSERQGAPYNEQFF
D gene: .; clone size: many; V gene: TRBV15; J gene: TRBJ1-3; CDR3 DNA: TGTGCCACCAGCCCCAGGGTCGGCTCTGGAAACACCATATATTTT; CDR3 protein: CATSPRVGSGNTIYF
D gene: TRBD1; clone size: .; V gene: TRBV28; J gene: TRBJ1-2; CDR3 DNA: TGTGCCAGCAGTTTACCCTGGACAGGGGCGGTTTGCTACACCTTC; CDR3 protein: CASSLPWTGAVCYTF
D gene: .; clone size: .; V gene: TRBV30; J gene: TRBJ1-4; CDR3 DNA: TGTGCCTGGAGTAGGGTTGAAGAAAAACTGTTTTTT; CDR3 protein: CAWSRVEEKLFF
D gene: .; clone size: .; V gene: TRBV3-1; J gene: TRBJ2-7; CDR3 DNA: TGTGCCCGCTGCCAAGGGGTCGCCGAGCAGTACTTC; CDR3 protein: CARCQGVAEQYF
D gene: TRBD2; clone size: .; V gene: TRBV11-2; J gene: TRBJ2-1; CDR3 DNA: TGTGCCAGCAGCTGGAGTGTACCGGGACTAGTGGGAGTGCATGAGCAGTTCTTC; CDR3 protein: CASSWSVPGLVGVHEQFF
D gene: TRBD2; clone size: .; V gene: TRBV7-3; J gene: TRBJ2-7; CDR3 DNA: TGTGCCAGCAGCGCGACGGGACTAGCGGGGGACGAGCAGTACTTC; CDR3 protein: CASSATGLAGDEQYF
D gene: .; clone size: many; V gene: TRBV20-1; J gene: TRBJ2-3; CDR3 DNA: TGCAGTGCTAGGAGTAGGGATACGCAGTATTTT; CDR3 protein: CSARSRDTQYF
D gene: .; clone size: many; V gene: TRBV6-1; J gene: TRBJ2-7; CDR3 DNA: TGTGCCAGCAGCCGACAGGGAGGGTCGGAGCAGTACTTC; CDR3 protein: CASSRQGGSEQYF
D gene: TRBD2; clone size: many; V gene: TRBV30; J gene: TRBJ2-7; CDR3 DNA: TGTGCCTGGAGAGAATGGGGGAGGGCCAGCGAGCAGTACTTC; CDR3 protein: CAWREWGRASEQYF
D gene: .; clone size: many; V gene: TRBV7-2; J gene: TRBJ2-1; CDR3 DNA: TGTGCCAGCAGCTTAGTGCTCCCTCATAGCGAGCAAAATGAGCAGTTCTTC; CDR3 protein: CASSLVLPHSEQNEQFF
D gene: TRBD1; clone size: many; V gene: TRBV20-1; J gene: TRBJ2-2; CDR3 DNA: TGCAGTGCGCCGACAGGGGGCATCGGGGAGCTGTTTTTT; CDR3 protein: CSAPTGGIGELFF
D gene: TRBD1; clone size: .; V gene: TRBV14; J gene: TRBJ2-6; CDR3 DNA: TGTGCCATCACCCCCGGGACAGTCCTCTCTGGGGCCAACGTCCTGACTTTC; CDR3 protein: CAITPGTVLSGANVLTF
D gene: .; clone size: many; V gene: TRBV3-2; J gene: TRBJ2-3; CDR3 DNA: TGTGCCAGCAGCTTTCGTACGGGCGTGGGCACAGATACGCAGTATTTT; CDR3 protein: CASSFRTGVGTDTQYF
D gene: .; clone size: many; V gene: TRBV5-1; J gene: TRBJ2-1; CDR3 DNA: TGCGCCAGCAGTCTCAATCGTTACAATGAGCAGTTCTTC; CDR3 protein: CASSLNRYNEQFF
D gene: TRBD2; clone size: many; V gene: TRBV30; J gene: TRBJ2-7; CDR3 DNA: TGTGCCTGGAGTAGGGGTAGCGGGAGGCTCTACGAGCAGTACTTC; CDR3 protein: CAWSRGSGRLYEQYF
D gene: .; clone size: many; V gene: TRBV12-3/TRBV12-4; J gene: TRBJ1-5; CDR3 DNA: TGTGCCAGCAGCGGAAGGGGTCCCCAGCATTTT; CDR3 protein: CASSGRGPQHF
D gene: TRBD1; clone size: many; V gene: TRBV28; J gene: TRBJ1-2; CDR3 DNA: TGTGCCAGCAGCATGATACAGGGGGCCGGTGGCTACACCTTC; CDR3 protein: CASSMIQGAGGYTF
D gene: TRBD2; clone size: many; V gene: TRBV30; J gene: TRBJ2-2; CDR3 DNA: TGTGCCTGGAGAAGGTGGGAGGGTGGCACCGGGGAGCTGTTTTTT; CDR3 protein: CAWRRWEGGTGELFF
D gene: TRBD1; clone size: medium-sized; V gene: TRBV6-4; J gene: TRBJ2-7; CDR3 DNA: TGTGCCAGCCCTGAGGACAGGGCTGGCGAGCAGTACTTC; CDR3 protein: CASPEDRAGEQYF
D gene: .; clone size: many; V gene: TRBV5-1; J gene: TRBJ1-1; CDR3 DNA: TGCGCCAGCAGCTTGGTAGGTTCTGAAGCTTTCTTT; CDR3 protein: CASSLVGSEAFF
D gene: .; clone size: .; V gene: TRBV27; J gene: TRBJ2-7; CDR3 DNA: TGTGCCAGCAGGATGATCGAGCAGTACTTC; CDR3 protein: CASRMIEQYF
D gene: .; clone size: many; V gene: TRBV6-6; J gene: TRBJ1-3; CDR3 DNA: TGTGCCAGCAGTTACTCGAAGGATTCGCACACCATATATTTT; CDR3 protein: CASSYSKDSHTIYF
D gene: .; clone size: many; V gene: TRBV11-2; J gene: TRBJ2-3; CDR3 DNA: TGTGCCAGCAGCTTAGATCACGGTAGCACAGATACGCAGTATTTT; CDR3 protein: CASSLDHGSTDTQYF
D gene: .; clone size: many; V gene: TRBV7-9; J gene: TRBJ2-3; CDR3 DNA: TGTGCCAGCAGCTCCCCGGGGGCGGGCCCAGCGATGGATACGCAGTATTTT; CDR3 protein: CASSSPGAGPAMDTQYF
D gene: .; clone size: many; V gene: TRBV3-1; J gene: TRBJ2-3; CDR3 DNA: TGTGCCAGCAGCCAAGGACCGGGCACGCAGTATTTT; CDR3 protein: CASSQGPGTQYF